This paragraph covers one T cell receptor (beta chain) sequence. The antigen is undetermined. Primers: 60 Vbeta forward and 13 Jbeta reverse. TCRdb keeps only in-frame clones here, not all; method: immunoSEQ multiplex PCR. Among 150,000 or so clones, 65% to 75% were seen once, and the ten largest hold about 1.6%. The entry originates in a study of cytomegalovirus exposure and HLA in healthy donors. General observations from the study: Sequences of the TCR beta chain were said to predict the HLA-A and HLA-B alleles of most subjects accurately. Altogether, 170 or so TCR beta chains were recorded as cytomegalovirus-associated.

Whereas donors were nominally healthy upon sampling, unrecorded immune exposures were probable. Material for sequencing was PBMCs. The sequence derives from a girl aged 5-17 years in good health and CMV-seronegative.

The CDR3 DNA reads TGTGCCAGCAGTCCGCGGGGGGGGTCCTACAATGAGCAGTTCTTC. The encoded protein is CASSPRGGSYNEQFF. V gene TRBV6-1 combines with J gene TRBJ2-1; 9 nucleotides agree with TRBD2. The CDR3 totals 15 residues. Germline V gene lookup returns CDR1 MNHNS and CDR2 SASEGT. The V segment lost 5 bases and the J segment 1 base; nucleotides outside the gene matches: 3.